These T cell receptor beta chains were read from a single sample in a study of OX40 agonist ivuxolimab in advanced cancers. The method was immunoSEQ multiplex PCR; TCRdb's version includes in-frame clones alone and lacks a portion of them. The sample lists several thousand clones, about 70% occurring once. Source: CD4+ or CD8+ T cells sorted from blood, taken in a trial of the OX40 agonist ivuxolimab. The receptor source for this set is an adult with an advanced solid tumor such as melanoma, head and neck, liver or kidney cancer. Both conserved end residues are part of each CDR3. The D gene is left open where the match is weak. Not every row has a clone size; where given, it reads once, few, many or a size class.

clone size	V gene	D gene	J gene	CDR3 protein	CDR3 DNA
once	TRBV4-1	-	TRBJ1-1	CASSQEGFALNTEAFF	TGCGCCAGCAGCCAAGAAGGGTTTGCGCTGAACACTGAAGCTTTCTTT
few	TRBV6-5	TRBD1	TRBJ2-7	CASSPHRGTYEQYF	TGTGCCAGCAGTCCACACAGGGGGACCTACGAGCAGTACTTC
once	TRBV7-2	-	TRBJ2-1	CASSLSGGLRNEQFF	TGTGCCAGCAGCTTATCTGGGGGGCTTCGGAATGAGCAGTTCTTC
-	TRBV7-2	-	TRBJ2-7	CASSLGSYEQYF	TGTGCCAGCAGCTTAGGGTCCTACGAGCAGTACTTC
-	TRBV7-3	-	TRBJ2-1	CASSSFADNEQFF	TGTGCCAGCAGCTCTTTTGCGGACAATGAGCAGTTCTTC
-	TRBV4-2	-	TRBJ1-2	CASRQDGYTF	TGTGCCAGCAGACAGGATGGCTACACCTTC
-	TRBV5-1	-	TRBJ2-7	CASSLAPGGLRNEQYF	TGCGCCAGCAGCCTGGCACCGGGCGGGCTGCGCAACGAGCAGTACTTC
-	TRBV7-2	-	TRBJ2-1	CASSRQGLVSYNEQFF	TGTGCCAGCAGCAGACAGGGACTAGTTTCCTACAATGAGCAGTTCTTC
-	TRBV7-2	-	TRBJ2-7	CASSQEYGGPGYEQYF	TGTGCCAGCAGCCAAGAGTACGGGGGCCCGGGATACGAGCAGTACTTC
once	TRBV5-8	-	TRBJ2-7	CASSSPGVHEQYF	TGTGCCAGCAGCTCACCTGGGGTCCACGAGCAGTACTTC
few	TRBV4-3	TRBD2	TRBJ2-7	CASSYGGGETYEQYF	TGCGCCAGCAGCTACGGCGGGGGTGAGACCTACGAGCAGTACTTC
-	TRBV28	-	TRBJ2-1	CASSLAGAFYEQFF	TGTGCCAGCAGTTTAGCCGGGGCTTTTTATGAGCAGTTCTTC
-	TRBV7-9	-	TRBJ1-5	CASSLTSSSQPQHF	TGTGCCAGCAGCTTAACATCGAGTAGTCAGCCCCAGCATTTT
-	TRBV7-6	-	TRBJ2-1	CASSLDGAGRYEQFF	TGTGCCAGCAGCTTAGACGGGGCTGGACGGTATGAGCAGTTCTTC
-	TRBV7-6	-	TRBJ1-5	CASSQEKHQGQPQHF	TGTGCCAGCAGCCAAGAGAAGCACCAAGGACAGCCCCAGCATTTT
-	TRBV5-1	-	TRBJ2-1	CASSLGVAEPEAFF	TGCGCCAGCAGCTTGGGAGTAGCGGAGCCCGAGGCGTTCTTC
-	TRBV5-8	TRBD2	TRBJ2-1	CASSTSGLYNEQFF	TGTGCCAGCAGCACTAGCGGGCTTTACAATGAGCAGTTCTTC
-	TRBV29-1	-	TRBJ1-4	CSVEATATGEKLFF	TGCAGCGTTGAGGCCACCGCTACGGGTGAAAAACTGTTTTTT
-	TRBV7-9	-	TRBJ2-1	CASRQPGVNRDEQFF	TGTGCCAGCAGGCAACCGGGAGTAAACCGCGATGAGCAGTTCTTC
-	TRBV9	-	TRBJ2-6	CASSPNIGSGANVLTF	TGTGCCAGCAGCCCAAACATAGGGTCCGGGGCCAACGTCCTGACTTTC
-	TRBV10-3	-	TRBJ2-1	CAISESLSRMMSSNEQFF	TGTGCCATCAGTGAGTCGCTGTCTAGGATGATGTCGTCCAATGAGCAGTTCTTC
few	TRBV28	-	TRBJ2-5	CASSLKLREIKETQYF	TGTGCCAGCAGTTTAAAGTTAAGGGAAATTAAAGAGACCCAGTACTTC
-	TRBV9	-	TRBJ1-5	CASSGGLGAPQHF	TGTGCCAGCAGTGGAGGTCTAGGAGCGCCCCAGCATTTT
-	TRBV13	TRBD1	TRBJ2-7	CASSLGRQGDSF	TGTGCCAGCAGCTTAGGCCGCCAGGGGGATTCCTTC
-	TRBV6-5	-	TRBJ2-2	CASSYGENTGELFF	TGTGCCAGCAGTTACGGGGAGAACACCGGGGAGCTGTTTTTT
-	TRBV27	TRBD2	TRBJ2-7	CASSLGTSGRGEQYF	TGTGCCAGCAGTTTGGGGACTAGCGGGAGGGGCGAGCAGTACTTC
once	TRBV7-8	TRBD2	TRBJ2-2	CASSLRKPGTSGRKVGELFF	TGTGCCAGCAGCCTCCGGAAGCCTGGGACTAGCGGGAGAAAGGTCGGGGAGCTGTTTTTT
-	TRBV30	TRBD2	TRBJ2-7	CAWTGLAGEDRYEQYF	TGTGCCTGGACTGGACTAGCGGGAGAGGATAGGTACGAGCAGTACTTC
-	TRBV4-1	-	TRBJ1-2	CASSQLPGSLLYGYTF	TGCGCCAGCAGCCAGCTGCCGGGCAGCCTTTTGTATGGCTACACCTTC
-	TRBV28	-	TRBJ2-1	CASSLSGEQFF	TGTGCCAGCAGTTTATCTGGGGAGCAGTTCTTC
-	TRBV7-6	-	TRBJ1-5	CASSLGLNQPQHF	TGTGCCAGCAGCTTAGGGCTAAATCAGCCCCAGCATTTT
-	TRBV7-2	TRBD2	TRBJ2-3	CASSSTSGLSTDTQYF	TGTGCCAGCAGCTCCACTAGCGGTCTTAGCACAGATACGCAGTATTTT
-	TRBV9	TRBD1	TRBJ2-3	CASSVAGTDTDTQYF	TGTGCCAGCAGCGTAGCGGGGACAGACACAGATACGCAGTATTTT
-	TRBV10-3	TRBD1	TRBJ1-2	CAISGSGTEDYGYTF	TGTGCCATCAGTGGTTCCGGGACAGAGGACTATGGCTACACCTTC
-	TRBV7-9	-	TRBJ1-4	CASSLSRAGLNEKLFF	TGTGCCAGCAGCTTATCTAGGGCGGGGTTGAATGAAAAACTGTTTTTT